Listed here are 18 T cell receptor beta chains from one sample, sequenced in a study of blood T cell repertoires in COVID-19. Libraries were prepared by immunoSEQ multiplex PCR; TCRdb keeps only in-frame clonotypes and omits some of them. The table has around 130,000 clones, 70% to 90% seen once. Sequenced: peripheral blood. The origin of the receptors is a human donor in a cohort sampled during active COVID-19.

The rearrangement joins TRBV7-9 to TRBJ2-2, with a tentative D call TRBD1 (6 bases). Germline values: CDR1 SEHNR, CDR2 FQNEAQ (reference sequence). Trimming removed 5 bases from V and 2 bases from J, with 12 bases in between. The CDR3 sequence is 15 residues long. The CDR3: CASSAGQLNTGELFF. CDR3 nucleotide sequence: TGTGCCAGCAGCGCAGGACAGCTCAACACCGGGGAGCTGTTTTTT.

V gene TRBV6-1 combines with J gene TRBJ1-5; D remains unclear. V lost 1 base, J lost 4 bases, and 11 bases lay in between. This CDR3 comprises 15 residues. Looked up from germline, CDR1 is MNHNS and CDR2 is SASEGT. The CDR3 sequence: CASSEGLRLNQPQHF. The CDR3, as DNA: TGTGCCAGCAGTGAAGGGTTGCGTTTAAATCAGCCCCAGCATTTT.

The chain links TRBV6-5 to TRBJ2-5; D possibly corresponds to TRBD1 (5 bases). Looked up from germline, CDR1 is MNHEY and CDR2 is SVGAGI. CDR3 length: 14 amino acids. Trimming stripped 5 bases from V and 5 bases from J, with 15 bases between. The CDR3 spells CASSLQGAVETQYF. The CDR3, as DNA: TGTGCCAGCAGTCTACAAGGGGCGGTGGAGACCCAGTACTTC.

This clone was detected only once. The CDR3, as DNA: TGTGCCAGCGCAAAGGAGGTGAATGAAAAACTGTTTTTT. Residues: CASAKEVNEKLFF. This chain joins TRBV5-4 and TRBJ1-4; the D is unclear. The V gene lost 7 bases and the J gene lost 5 bases, with 12 bases spanning the gap. Germline V CDR1 and CDR2: SGHNT, YYREEE (reference sequence). This CDR3 has 13 amino acids.

DNA for the CDR3: TGTGCCAGCAGCTCCGGACTAGCGGGCTTTCAAGAGACCCAGTACTTC. Amino acids: CASSSGLAGFQETQYF. The J gene is TRBJ2-5, the V gene TRBV5-5, with 11 bases fitting TRBD2. Trimming cost V 3 bases and J 2 bases; bases outside gene matches: 6. The CDR3 loop spans 16 amino acids. The germline V gene encodes CDR1 SGHKS and CDR2 YYEKEE (reference sequence). The complete variable domain, with remaining parts taken from reference TRBV5-5 and TRBJ2-5, reads DAGVTQSPTHLIKTRGQQVTLRCSPISGHKSVSWYQQVLGQGPQFIFQYYEKEERGRGNFPDRFSARQFPNYSSELNVNALLLGDSALYLCASSSGLAGFQETQYFGPGTRLLVL.

This rearrangement joins TRBV19 to TRBJ2-5; 8 bases line up with TRBD2. The junction had 15 bases not matched to a gene; V was cut back by 5 bases and J by 1 base. Looked up from germline, CDR1 is LNHDA and CDR2 is SQIVND (reference sequence). The CDR3 runs 18 residues. The CDR3 is CASSSPNRAGAPQETQYF. The CDR3 DNA reads TGTGCCAGTAGTTCCCCCAACCGAGCGGGAGCCCCCCAAGAGACCCAGTACTTC.

V usage is TRBV15 and J usage is TRBJ2-3, with unresolved D. This CDR3 comprises 15 residues. V lost 5 bases and J lost 1, with 13 bases in between. Germline CDR1 and CDR2: LNHNV and YYDKDF (reference sequence). CDR3 amino acids: CATSRGWQGTDTQYF. CDR3 DNA: TGTGCCACCAGCCGAGGTTGGCAGGGCACAGATACGCAGTATTTT.

In its sample, this clone was seen once. The chain combines TRBV7-8 with TRBJ2-3; TRBD2 matches at 13 bases. This CDR3 has 19 amino acids. J was trimmed by 5 bases and V by 5 bases; bases with no gene match: 16. Looked up from germline, CDR1 is SGHVS and CDR2 is FQNEAQ. For the CDR3, the DNA is TGTGCCAGCAGCAGAGGGACAGGGACTAGCGGGGCCTTTGGAGATACGCAGTATTTT. Its translation is CASSRGTGTSGAFGDTQYF.

The chain uses TRBV7-9 and TRBJ2-1, with D perhaps matching TRBD2 (6 bases). Germline V gene sequence: CDR1 SEHNR, CDR2 FQNEAQ (reference sequence). This CDR3 is 16 amino acids long. Trimming removed 1 base from V and 1 base from J, with 11 bases in between. CDR3 sequence (DNA): TGTGCCAGCAGCTTAGTGGGCGGGGCGTCCTACAATGAGCAGTTCTTC. Encoded protein: CASSLVGGASYNEQFF.

The chain couples TRBV19 to TRBJ1-6, with TRBD1 matching 8 bases. This CDR3 is 13 amino acids long. CDR1 is LNHDA and CDR2 is SQIVND in the germline V gene (reference sequence). V shed 6 bases, J shed 9 bases, and the junction held 4 bases outside the gene matches. The CDR3 DNA is TGTGCCAGTAGCGACAGGGGCCGTTCACCCCTCCACTTT. It yields the protein CASSDRGRSPLHF.

This chain joins TRBV18 and TRBJ2-3, with D tentatively TRBD2 (6 bases). Germline CDR1 reads KGHSH; CDR2 reads LQKENI. V was pared by 1 base and J by 4 bases, with 18 bases between. The CDR3 is made up of 17 amino acids. The CDR3 loop reads CASSPLGRAGEPDTQYF. DNA of the CDR3: TGTGCCAGCTCACCACTGGGTCGAGCGGGTGAACCAGATACGCAGTATTTT. Supplemented by reference TRBV18 and TRBJ2-3, the full variable domain reads NAGVMQNPRHLVRRRGQEARLRCSPMKGHSHVYWYRQLPEEGLKFMVYLQKENIIDESGMPKERFSAEFPKEGPSILRIQQVVRGDSAAYFCASSPLGRAGEPDTQYFGPGTRLTVL.

This clone has just one count. V gene TRBV6-5 combines with J gene TRBJ2-5; possible D gene TRBD2, 7 bases. CDR1 is MNHEY, CDR2 SVGAGI, per germline. Deletions cut 8 bases from V and 1 base from J, with 11 bases between. This CDR3 spans 13 amino acids. The DNA of the CDR3 is TGTGCCAGCCGAAGGGGGGGCCAAGAGACCCAGTACTTC. It specifies CASRRGGQETQYF.

The V call is TRBV11-3, the J call TRBJ2-1; 13 bases agree with TRBD2. V dropped 5 bases and J dropped 6; count of bases not matched to a gene: 10. The CDR3 extends over 17 amino acids. Germline CDR1 SGHNT, CDR2 YENEEA. The CDR3 sequence: CASSLGRGLAGINEQFF. The CDR3 DNA sequence: TGTGCCAGCAGCCTCGGCAGGGGACTAGCGGGGATCAATGAGCAGTTCTTC.

This clone was counted a single time. The chain combines TRBV3-1 (or the pseudogene TRBV3-2) with TRBJ2-3; tentatively, D is TRBD2 (6 bases). Trimming shortened V by 0 bases and J by 0 bases, and 19 bases separated the two germline ends. This CDR3 has 19 amino acids. The V gene's germline CDR1 is LGHDT and CDR2 YNNKEL (reference sequence). The CDR3 sequence is CASSQEGLGGGYSTDTQYF. The CDR3 DNA reads as TGTGCCAGCAGCCAAGAGGGGTTGGGAGGAGGCTATAGCACAGATACGCAGTATTTT.

The chain couples TRBV29-1 to TRBJ2-1; D uncertain. There are 13 residues in the CDR3. Germline CDR1 SQVTM, CDR2 ANQGSEA. Trimming took 7 bases from V and 0 from J, leaving 10 bases between them. The CDR3 loop is CSGVLSSYNEQFF. CDR3 bases: TGCAGCGGCGTGCTGAGCTCCTACAATGAGCAGTTCTTC.

This chain uses TRBV28 with TRBJ2-7; 9 positions agree with TRBD1. CDR1 MDHEN and CDR2 SYDVKM come from the germline V gene. V dropped 6 bases and J dropped 3; count of bases not matched to a gene: 15. CDR3 length: 17 residues. The CDR3, as DNA: TGTGCCAGCAGCCCCTTGCCACGTCGGGACAGGGACTACGAGCAGTACTTC. It encodes CASSPLPRRDRDYEQYF.

The CDR3 nucleotides are TGTGCTAGTGGTACTACAACTGGGACTTTGAACACTGAAGCTTTCTTT. Its translation is CASGTTTGTLNTEAFF. V and J are TRBV12-5 and TRBJ1-1, with D possibly TRBD1 on 5 matching bases. Germline V CDR1 and CDR2: LGHNT, FRNRAP. V was shortened by 5 bases and J by 0 bases, with 16 bases between the two germline ends. CDR3 length: 16 residues.

J is TRBJ2-7 and V is TRBV28; 8 bases line up with TRBD1. Trimming removed 3 bases from V and 7 bases from J; junction bases left unmatched: 11. The length of the CDR3 is 15 residues. Germline V lookup: CDR1 MDHEN, CDR2 SYDVKM. The CDR3 spells CASSLRGQVNREQYF. The CDR3 DNA reads as TGTGCCAGCAGTTTGCGGGGACAGGTCAATCGAGAGCAGTACTTC.